The following is a T cell receptor (beta chain) sequence with its context. Both 60 Vbeta primers and 13 Jbeta primers went into the PCR. This table comes from immunoSEQ multiplex PCR, and its TCRdb copy is limited to in-frame clones, with some not included. The sample gives 95,000 to 100,000 clones, approximately 82% of which show up once; under 4.5% is in the top ten. These data come from a study of cytomegalovirus exposure and HLA in healthy donors. The CDR3 covers 14 residues. Unmatched junction bases numbered 5, after V lost 4 bases and J lost 10 bases. Per the germline V gene, CDR1 is SGHVS and CDR2 is FQNEAQ.

V is TRBV7-8 and J is TRBJ2-1; the match to TRBD2 covers 12 bases. The sequenced sample consisted of PBMCs. The clonotype comes from a female donor in good health and CMV-seropositive. As DNA, the CDR3 is TGTGCCAGCAGCTCGGGGACTAGCGGGTACGAGCAGTTCTTC. Translated, it gives CASSSGTSGYEQFF. Full variable domain (rest looked up from reference TRBV7-8 and TRBJ2-1): GAGVSQSPRYKVAKRGQDVALRCDPISGHVSLFWYQQALGQGPEFLTYFQNEAQLDKSGLPSDRFFAERPEGSVSTLKIQRTQQEDSAVYLCASSSGTSGYEQFFGPGTRLTVL.